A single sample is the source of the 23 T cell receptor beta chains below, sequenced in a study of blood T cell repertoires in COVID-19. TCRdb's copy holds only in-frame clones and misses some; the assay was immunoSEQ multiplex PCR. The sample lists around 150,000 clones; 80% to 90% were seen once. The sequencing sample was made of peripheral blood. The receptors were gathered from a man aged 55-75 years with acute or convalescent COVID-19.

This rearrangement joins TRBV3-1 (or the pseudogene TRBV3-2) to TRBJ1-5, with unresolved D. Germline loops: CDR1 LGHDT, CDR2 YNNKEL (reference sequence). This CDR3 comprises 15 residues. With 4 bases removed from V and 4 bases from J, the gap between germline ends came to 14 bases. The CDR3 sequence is CASSPGLFLNQPQHF. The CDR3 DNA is TGTGCCAGCAGCCCCGGACTTTTTCTAAATCAGCCCCAGCATTTT.

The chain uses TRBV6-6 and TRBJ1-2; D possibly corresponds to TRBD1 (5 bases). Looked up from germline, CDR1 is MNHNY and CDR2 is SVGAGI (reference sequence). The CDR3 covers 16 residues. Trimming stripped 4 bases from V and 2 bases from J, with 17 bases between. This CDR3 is CASSFEGRGSNYGYTF. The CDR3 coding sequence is TGTGCCAGCAGTTTTGAGGGGAGGGGAAGCAACTATGGCTACACCTTC.

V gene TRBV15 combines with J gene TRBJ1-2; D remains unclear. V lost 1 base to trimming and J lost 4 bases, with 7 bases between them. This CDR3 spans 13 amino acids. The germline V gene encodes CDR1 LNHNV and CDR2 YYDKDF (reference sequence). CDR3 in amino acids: CATSRGTAYGYTF. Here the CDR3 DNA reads TGTGCCACCAGCAGAGGTACAGCCTATGGCTACACCTTC.

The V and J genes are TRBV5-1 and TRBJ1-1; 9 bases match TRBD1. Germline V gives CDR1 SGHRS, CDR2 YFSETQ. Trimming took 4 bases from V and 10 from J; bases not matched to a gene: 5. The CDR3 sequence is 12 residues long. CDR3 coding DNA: TGCGCCAGCAGCACCGAACAGGGGGCAGCTTTCTTT. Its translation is CASSTEQGAAFF.

In DNA form, the CDR3 reads TGTGCCATCAGTGTGGAGGGGTCACCCCTCCACTTT. It is translated as CAISVEGSPLHF. The chain carries TRBV10-3 and TRBJ1-6; D is perhaps TRBD1 (5 bases). Deletions cut 4 bases from V and 10 bases from J, with 8 bases between. The germline V gene encodes CDR1 ENHRY and CDR2 SYGVKD. This CDR3 is built from 12 residues.

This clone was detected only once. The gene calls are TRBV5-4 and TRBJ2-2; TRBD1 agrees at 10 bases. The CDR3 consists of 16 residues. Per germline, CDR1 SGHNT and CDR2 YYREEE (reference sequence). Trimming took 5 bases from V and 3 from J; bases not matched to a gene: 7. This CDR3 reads CASRPDRGHDTGELFF. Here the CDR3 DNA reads TGTGCCAGCAGACCAGACAGGGGGCATGACACCGGGGAGCTGTTTTTT.

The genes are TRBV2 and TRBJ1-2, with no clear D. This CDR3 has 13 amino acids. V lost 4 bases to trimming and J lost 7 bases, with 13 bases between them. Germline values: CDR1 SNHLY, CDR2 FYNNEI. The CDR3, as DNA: TGTGCCAGCAGTGTGGAGCCTTATGGTGGCTACACCTTC. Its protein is CASSVEPYGGYTF.

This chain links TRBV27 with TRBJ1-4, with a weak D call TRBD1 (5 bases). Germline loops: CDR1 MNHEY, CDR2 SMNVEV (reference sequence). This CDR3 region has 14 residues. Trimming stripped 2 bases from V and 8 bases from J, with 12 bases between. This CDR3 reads CASSLRAGIEKLFF. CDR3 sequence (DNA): TGTGCCAGCAGTTTAAGGGCAGGGATCGAAAAACTGTTTTTT.

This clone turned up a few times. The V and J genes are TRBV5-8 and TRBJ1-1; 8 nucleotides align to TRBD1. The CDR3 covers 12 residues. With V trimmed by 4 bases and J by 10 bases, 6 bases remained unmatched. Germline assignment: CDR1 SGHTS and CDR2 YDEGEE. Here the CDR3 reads CASSRPTGVAFF. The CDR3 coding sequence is TGTGCCAGCAGCAGACCGACAGGGGTAGCTTTCTTT.

CDR3 DNA: TGTGCCAGCAGGAATCGACTAGCAAGCACAGATACGCAGTATTTT. This sequence encodes CASRNRLASTDTQYF. The chain has TRBV3-1 (or the pseudogene TRBV3-2) and TRBJ2-3, with 7 nucleotides matching TRBD2. The germline gives CDR1 LGHDT, CDR2 YNNKEL (reference sequence). Losses at the gene ends were 6 bases for V and 0 bases for J; bases not matched to a gene: 6. This CDR3 contains 15 residues.

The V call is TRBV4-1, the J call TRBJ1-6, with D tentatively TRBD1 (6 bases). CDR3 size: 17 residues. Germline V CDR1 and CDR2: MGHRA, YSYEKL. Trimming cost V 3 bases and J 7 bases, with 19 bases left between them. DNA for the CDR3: TGCGCCAGCAGCCACCCCTCTCGGTCGGGGGGCAATTCACCCCTCCACTTT. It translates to CASSHPSRSGGNSPLHF.

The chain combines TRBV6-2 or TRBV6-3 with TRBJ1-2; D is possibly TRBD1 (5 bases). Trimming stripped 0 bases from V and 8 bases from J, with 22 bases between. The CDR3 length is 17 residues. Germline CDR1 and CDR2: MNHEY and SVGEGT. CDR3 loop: CASSYSSGGRAPEGYTF. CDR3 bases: TGTGCCAGCAGTTACTCGTCGGGGGGTCGGGCCCCAGAAGGCTACACCTTC.

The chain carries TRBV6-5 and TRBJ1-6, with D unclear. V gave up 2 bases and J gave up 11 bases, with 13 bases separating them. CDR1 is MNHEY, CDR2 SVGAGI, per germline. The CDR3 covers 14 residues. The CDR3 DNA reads TGTGCCAGCAGTTACGAGGGTCTCAAAACACCCCTCCACTTT. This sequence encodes CASSYEGLKTPLHF.

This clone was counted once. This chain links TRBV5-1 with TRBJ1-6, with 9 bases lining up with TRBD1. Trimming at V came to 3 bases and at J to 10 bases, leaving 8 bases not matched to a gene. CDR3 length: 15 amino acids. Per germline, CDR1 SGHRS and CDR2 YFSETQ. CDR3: CASSSTGGMESPLHF. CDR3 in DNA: TGCGCCAGCAGCTCAACAGGGGGCATGGAATCACCCCTCCACTTT.

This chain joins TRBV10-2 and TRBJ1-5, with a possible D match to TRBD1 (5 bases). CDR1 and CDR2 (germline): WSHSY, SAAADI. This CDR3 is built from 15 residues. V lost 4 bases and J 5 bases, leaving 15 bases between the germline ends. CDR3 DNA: TGCGCCAGCAGTGTCCCAGGGTGGGATGATCAGCCCCAGCATTTT. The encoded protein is CASSVPGWDDQPQHF.

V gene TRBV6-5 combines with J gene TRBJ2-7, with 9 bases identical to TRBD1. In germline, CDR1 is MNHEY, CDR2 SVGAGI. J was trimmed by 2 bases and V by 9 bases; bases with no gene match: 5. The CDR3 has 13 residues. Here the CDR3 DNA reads TGTGCCAGTGGACAGGGGCGCCCCTACGAGCAGTACTTC. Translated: CASGQGRPYEQYF.

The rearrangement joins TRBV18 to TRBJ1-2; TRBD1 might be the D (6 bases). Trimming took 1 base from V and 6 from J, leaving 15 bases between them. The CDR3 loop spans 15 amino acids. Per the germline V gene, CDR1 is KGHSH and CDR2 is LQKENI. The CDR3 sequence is CASSPLDSPGDGYTF. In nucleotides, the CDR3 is TGTGCCAGCTCACCACTGGACTCACCAGGGGATGGCTACACCTTC.

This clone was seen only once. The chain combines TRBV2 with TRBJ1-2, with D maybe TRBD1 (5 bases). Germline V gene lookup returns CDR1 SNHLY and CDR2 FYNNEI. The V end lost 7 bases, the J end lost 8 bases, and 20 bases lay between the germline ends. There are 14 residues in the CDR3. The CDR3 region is CASIWGPNKGGYTF. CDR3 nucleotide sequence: TGTGCCAGCATATGGGGCCCCAATAAGGGCGGCTACACCTTC.

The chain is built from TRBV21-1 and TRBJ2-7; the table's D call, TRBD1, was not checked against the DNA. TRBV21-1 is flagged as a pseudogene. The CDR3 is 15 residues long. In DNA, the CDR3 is TGTGCCAGCAGCCTAGAGAGGAGGGACAGTTACGAGCAGTACTTC. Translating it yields CASSLERRDSYEQYF.

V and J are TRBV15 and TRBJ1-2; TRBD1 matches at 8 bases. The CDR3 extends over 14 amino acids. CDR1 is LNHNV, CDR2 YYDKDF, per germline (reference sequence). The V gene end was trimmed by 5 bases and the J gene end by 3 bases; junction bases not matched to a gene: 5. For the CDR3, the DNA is TGTGCCACCAGCGGGACAGGAGGGCACTATGGCTACACCTTC. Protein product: CATSGTGGHYGYTF.

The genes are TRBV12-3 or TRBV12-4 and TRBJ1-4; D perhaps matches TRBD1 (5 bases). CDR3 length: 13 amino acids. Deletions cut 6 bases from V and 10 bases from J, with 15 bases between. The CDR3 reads CASSGGRQIKLFF. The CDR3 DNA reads TGTGCCAGCAGCGGGGGACGGCAAATAAAACTGTTTTTT.

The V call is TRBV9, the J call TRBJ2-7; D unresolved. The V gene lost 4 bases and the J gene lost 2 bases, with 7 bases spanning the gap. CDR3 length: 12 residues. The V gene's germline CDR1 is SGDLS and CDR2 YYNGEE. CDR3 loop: CASSRTPYEQYF. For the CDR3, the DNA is TGTGCCAGCAGCCGAACACCCTACGAGCAGTACTTC.

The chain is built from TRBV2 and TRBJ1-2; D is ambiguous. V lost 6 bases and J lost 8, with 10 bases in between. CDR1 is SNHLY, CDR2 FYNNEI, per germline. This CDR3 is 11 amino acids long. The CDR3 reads CASSNRVGYTF. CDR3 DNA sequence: TGTGCCAGCAGCAATAGAGTAGGCTACACCTTC.